The 20 T cell receptor beta chains reported below all come from one sample, sequenced in a study of shared clonotypes between healthy human individuals. Data came from immunoSEQ multiplex PCR; TCRdb stores just in-frame clones and leaves some out. The data contain over a million clones, 60% to 80% of them singletons. Input material: memory CD4+ T cells sorted from blood. The subset denotes: CD45RA-negative fraction. These receptors were collected from a man between 18 and 35 years old in good health.

J is TRBJ1-5 and V is TRBV21-1; the table names TRBD1, a call not compared with the DNA. TRBV21-1 has pseudogene status. CDR3 length: 19 amino acids. The CDR3 DNA reads as TGTGCCAGCAGCAAAGGCCCCTTTTACAGGGCAGGGGTGGATCAGCCCCAGCATTTT. Amino acids: CASSKGPFYRAGVDQPQHF.

This clone showed up just a few times. The J gene is TRBJ2-3, the V gene TRBV9, with a tentative D call TRBD2 (6 bases). The V gene lost 0 bases and the J gene lost 9 bases, with 17 bases spanning the gap. The CDR3 is 15 residues long. Germline V gene sequence: CDR1 SGDLS, CDR2 YYNGEE. CDR3: CASSVATLAPVTQYF. For the CDR3, the DNA is TGTGCCAGCAGCGTAGCGACACTAGCCCCTGTAACGCAGTATTTT.

The chain joins TRBV5-1 to TRBJ2-6; 10 bases align to TRBD1. The V gene's germline CDR1 is SGHRS and CDR2 YFSETQ. J gave up 3 bases and V 3 bases, and 9 bases lay outside the gene matches. There are 18 residues in the CDR3. CDR3 in amino acids: CASSSTGQGTLGANVLTF. In DNA, the CDR3 is TGCGCCAGCAGCTCTACGGGACAGGGGACTCTTGGGGCCAACGTCCTGACTTTC. The full variable domain, with the rest looked up from reference TRBV5-1 and TRBJ2-6, is KAGVTQTPRYLIKTRGQQVTLSCSPISGHRSVSWYQQTPGQGLQFLFEYFSETQRNKGNFPGRFSGRQFSNSRSEMNVSTLELGDSALYLCASSSTGQGTLGANVLTFGAGSRLTVL.

This clone was counted between two and nine times. The DNA for the CDR3 is TGTGCCATCAGGCTGGGGACAGGGCAGATTGGCTACACCTTC. Translated: CAIRLGTGQIGYTF. The chain has TRBV10-3 and TRBJ1-2, with TRBD1 matching 9 bases. The CDR3 is made up of 14 amino acids. In germline, CDR1 is ENHRY, CDR2 SYGVKD. After removal of 6 bases from V and 7 bases from J, the junction contained 9 bases not matched to a gene.

This clone was seen once. The V call is TRBV6-5, the J call TRBJ1-1; no reliable D call. From germline, CDR1 is MNHEY and CDR2 SVGAGI. CDR3 length: 14 amino acids. With 5 bases removed from V and 2 bases from J, the gap between germline ends came to 12 bases. In nucleotides, the CDR3 is TGTGCCAGCAGTAACGGACGGATAAACACTGAAGCTTTCTTT. It codes for CASSNGRINTEAFF.

The V call is TRBV28, the J call TRBJ1-1, with 8 bases aligning to TRBD1. Germline V lookup: CDR1 MDHEN, CDR2 SYDVKM. With V trimmed by 4 bases and J by 5 bases, 3 bases remained unmatched. The CDR3 is 13 amino acids. The CDR3 is CASSSGGRTEAFF. The CDR3 coding sequence is TGTGCCAGCAGTTCAGGGGGCAGGACTGAAGCTTTCTTT.

As to this clone: A single base separates this from a much larger clone, so it may be a read error. The sample holds other DNA sequences that translate to the same CDR3. The DNA for the CDR3 is TGTGCCAGCAGTGAGGGACTAGCGGACACAGATACGCAGTATTTT. As protein: CASSEGLADTDTQYF. This chain uses TRBV6-4 with TRBJ2-3; 11 bases line up with TRBD2. The CDR3 length is 15 residues. Germline values: CDR1 MRHNA, CDR2 SNTAGT. Trimming at V came to 3 bases and at J to 2 bases, leaving 1 base not matched to a gene.

CDR3 sequence (DNA): TGTGCCAGCAGCCTGAATGCTAATGAAAAACTGTTTTTT. Translated, it gives CASSLNANEKLFF. The genes are TRBV7-9 and TRBJ1-4; D is uncertain. CDR1 is SEHNR, CDR2 FQNEAQ, per germline (reference sequence). V was clipped by 5 bases and J by 3 bases, with 7 bases between them. This CDR3 region has 13 residues.

The CDR3 region is CASRSSEGATYNEQFF. CDR3 DNA sequence: TGCGCCAGCAGGTCGAGTGAAGGGGCGACCTACAATGAGCAGTTCTTC. V gene TRBV4-1 combines with J gene TRBJ2-1, with D tentatively TRBD1 (5 bases). Germline CDR1 and CDR2: MGHRA and YSYEKL. V lost 6 bases and J 2 bases, leaving 17 bases between the germline ends. There are 16 residues in the CDR3.

V usage is TRBV5-5 and J usage is TRBJ2-7; D gene unclear. Germline assignment: CDR1 SGHKS and CDR2 YYEKEE (reference sequence). Trimming removed 0 bases from V and 3 bases from J, with 10 bases in between. The CDR3 length is 14 residues. This CDR3 reads CASSLDVSNYEQYF. The CDR3 coding sequence is TGTGCCAGCAGCTTGGACGTCTCTAACTACGAGCAGTACTTC.

The chain is built from TRBV6-5 and TRBJ2-7; weak D call: TRBD2 (7 bases). CDR3 length: 15 amino acids. The germline V gene encodes CDR1 MNHEY and CDR2 SVGAGI. V lost 6 bases and J lost 2, with 17 bases in between. DNA of the CDR3: TGTGCCAGCAGACCCTTAGGGGGGGCAACCTACGAGCAGTACTTC. Translating it yields CASRPLGGATYEQYF.

The rearrangement joins TRBV10-1 to TRBJ2-3; 8 bases fit TRBD1. V was pared by 5 bases and J by 13 bases, with 8 bases of the junction left unmatched. Germline V lookup: CDR1 WNHNN, CDR2 SYGVQD (reference sequence). The CDR3 sequence is 12 residues long. CDR3 in DNA: TGCGCCAGCAGTTTCACAGGGGGAACGGAGTATTTT. It encodes CASSFTGGTEYF.

This clone was recorded once. The gene calls are TRBV11-2 and TRBJ2-3; 7 bases agree with TRBD1. From germline, CDR1 is SGHAT and CDR2 FQNNGV. V lost 5 bases, J lost 2 bases, and 7 bases stayed unmatched. The CDR3 has 15 residues. The CDR3: CASSLGQDYTDTQYF. CDR3 DNA: TGTGCCAGCAGCCTTGGACAGGATTACACAGATACGCAGTATTTT.

The chain uses TRBV6-1 and TRBJ2-3; 7 nucleotides agree with TRBD2. The ends lost 8 bases at V and 4 bases at J; junction bases unmatched: 9. Per germline, CDR1 MNHNS and CDR2 SASEGT. The CDR3 sequence is 14 residues long. The chain's CDR3 is CASRESGASDTQYF. CDR3 in DNA: TGTGCCAGCCGGGAGAGCGGGGCCTCAGATACGCAGTATTTT.

V gene TRBV10-3 combines with J gene TRBJ2-5; tentative D call: TRBD2 (6 bases). The CDR3 extends over 13 amino acids. V was shortened by 10 bases and J by 3 bases, with 15 bases between the two germline ends. From germline, CDR1 is ENHRY and CDR2 SYGVKD. For the CDR3, the DNA is TGTGCCACCCGAGACGGCGGGGAAGAGACCCAGTACTTC. Protein: CATRDGGEETQYF.

This chain joins TRBV4-1 and TRBJ1-3; D is ambiguous. The germline gives CDR1 MGHRA, CDR2 YSYEKL. V gave up 1 base and J gave up 2 bases, with 9 bases separating them. The length of the CDR3 is 15 residues. The CDR3 reads CASSQGVLTGNTIYF. As DNA, the CDR3 is TGCGCCAGCAGCCAAGGAGTACTAACTGGAAACACCATATATTTT.

This clone was detected only a few times. The rearrangement uses TRBV27 and TRBJ2-5, with 7 bases fitting TRBD2. The germline CDR1 and CDR2 sequences are MNHEY and SMNVEV (reference sequence). This CDR3 spans 14 amino acids. Unmatched junction bases numbered 8, after V lost 5 bases and J lost 5 bases. The CDR3 reads CASSPPGGRETQYF. Written as DNA, the CDR3 is TGTGCCAGCAGTCCCCCGGGGGGACGGGAGACCCAGTACTTC.

This chain uses TRBV7-9 with TRBJ2-5, with TRBD2 matching 12 bases. From germline, CDR1 is SEHNR and CDR2 FQNEAQ (reference sequence). V was pared by 5 bases and J by 5 bases, with 15 bases of the junction left unmatched. CDR3 size: 18 residues. The CDR3 nucleotides are TGTGCCAGCAGCGCAAGCGGCGCTAGCGGGAGGGCTGTGGAGACCCAGTACTTC. This translates into CASSASGASGRAVETQYF. Filled out from reference TRBV7-9 and TRBJ2-5, the complete variable domain reads DTGVSQNPRHKITKRGQNVTFRCDPISEHNRLYWYRQTLGQGPEFLTYFQNEAQLEKSRLLSDRFSAERPKGSFSTLEIQRTEQGDSAMYLCASSASGASGRAVETQYFGPGTRLLVL.

Points on this clone: The sample carries other DNA sequences with the same CDR3. This chain joins TRBV9 and TRBJ1-3; possibly TRBD1 for D (6 bases). Germline-derived CDR1 and CDR2 are SGDLS and YYNGEE. The CDR3 is 14 amino acids. Between the trimmed V and J ends, which lost 6 bases and 2 bases, there was a span of 12 bases. In nucleotides, the CDR3 is TGTGCCAGCACCCTAGGGGGAACTGGAAACACCATATATTTT. Translating gives CASTLGGTGNTIYF. The full variable domain, its missing parts supplied by reference TRBV9 and TRBJ1-3, is DSGVTQTPKHLITATGQRVTLRCSPRSGDLSVYWYQQSLDQGLQFLIQYYNGEERAKGNILERFSAQQFPDLHSELNLSSLELGDSALYFCASTLGGTGNTIYFGEGSWLTVV.

The V call is TRBV5-4, the J call TRBJ2-2; TRBD2 matches at 7 bases. The CDR3 sequence is 13 residues long. Germline values: CDR1 SGHNT, CDR2 YYREEE (reference sequence). V was pared by 3 bases and J by 6 bases, with 2 bases of the junction left unmatched. The CDR3 region has the DNA TGTGCCAGCAGCTGGCGGGAGTCCGGGGAGCTGTTTTTT. It specifies CASSWRESGELFF.